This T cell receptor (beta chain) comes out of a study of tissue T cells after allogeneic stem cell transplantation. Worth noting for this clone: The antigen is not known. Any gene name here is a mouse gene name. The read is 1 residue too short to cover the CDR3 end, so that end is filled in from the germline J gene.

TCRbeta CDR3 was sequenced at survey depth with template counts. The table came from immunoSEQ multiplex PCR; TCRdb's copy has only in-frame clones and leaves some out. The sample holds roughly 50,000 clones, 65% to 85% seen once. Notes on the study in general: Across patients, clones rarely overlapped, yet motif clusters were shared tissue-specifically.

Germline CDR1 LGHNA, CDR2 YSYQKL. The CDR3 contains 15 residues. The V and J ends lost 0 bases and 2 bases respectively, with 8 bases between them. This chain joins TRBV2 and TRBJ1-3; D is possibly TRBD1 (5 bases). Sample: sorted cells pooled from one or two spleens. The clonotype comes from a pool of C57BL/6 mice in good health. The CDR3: CASSQDWGPGNTLYF. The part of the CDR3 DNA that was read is TGTGCCAGCAGCCAAGATTGGGGCCCTGGAAATACGCTCTAT.